A single sample gave rise to the 20 T cell receptor beta chains below, sequenced in a study of blood T cells in healthy people across ages. Alongside a J-beta primer mix, a sample-barcoded 5' primer served in a second PCR lasting about 7 to 11 cycles. TCRdb fed the 5' RACE reads into MiXCR, producing one record per CDR3 protein. The data show hundreds of thousands of distinct CDR3 sequences, about 42% seen once. Sequences were obtained from blood. The receptor source for this set is a man between 60 and 75 years old in good health.

The chain has TRBV11-3 and TRBJ2-7, with D possibly TRBD1 on 5 matching bases. The last part of the DNA fits TRBJ2-5 better; the J call may be wrong. CDR1 SGHNT and CDR2 YENEEA come from the germline V gene. The CDR3 totals 16 residues. CDR3 residues: CASSLDGAGEGETQYF. CDR3 coding DNA: TGTGCCAGCAGCTTAGATGGGGCTGGAGAAGGAGAGACCCAGTACTTC.

This clonotype came up a few times. The chain has TRBV7-2 and TRBJ2-3, with D perhaps given as TRBD1 or TRBD2 (5 bases each). V gave up 0 bases and J gave up 3 bases, with 16 bases separating them. From germline, CDR1 is SGHTA and CDR2 FQGNSA. The CDR3 has 17 residues. CDR3 DNA sequence: TGTGCCAGCAGCTTAGCGGGGGTCGGGGTTAATACAGATACGCAGTATTTT. This translates into CASSLAGVGVNTDTQYF.

This clonotype was seen only a few times. The chain links TRBV7-2 to TRBJ1-6, with D possibly TRBD1 on 6 matching bases. The germline V gene has CDR1 SGHTA and CDR2 FQGNSA. Trimming left V 1 base short and J 9 bases short, with 19 bases between. The CDR3 is made up of 17 amino acids. The CDR3 DNA reads as TGTGCCAGCAGCTTAGTCGGGGTTCAGGGGATTGGTTCACCCCTCCACTTT. This encodes CASSLVGVQGIGSPLHF.

V and J are TRBV29-1 and TRBJ1-1; no definite D call. CDR1 SQVTM and CDR2 ANQGSEA come from the germline V gene. The CDR3 runs to 12 residues. Between the trimmed V and J ends, which lost 8 bases and 1 base, there was a span of 11 bases. The chain's CDR3 is CSSWAPNTEAFF. The CDR3 DNA follows: TGCAGCAGTTGGGCCCCGAACACTGAAGCTTTCTTT.

This clonotype appeared a few times. V is TRBV15 and J is TRBJ2-1, with D maybe TRBD1 (6 bases). The CDR3 is 14 amino acids. V lost 5 bases and J 5 bases, leaving 13 bases between the germline ends. Looked up from germline, CDR1 is LNHNV and CDR2 is YYDKDF (reference sequence). The CDR3 nucleotides read TGTGCCACCAGCCGACAAGGACAGCACAATGAGCAGTTCTTC. This encodes CATSRQGQHNEQFF. The variable domain in full, completed from reference TRBV15 and TRBJ2-1, reads DAMVIQNPRYQVTQFGKPVTLSCSQTLNHNVMYWYQQKSSQAPKLLFHYYDKDFNNEADTPDNFQSRRPNTSFCFLDIRSPGLGDTAMYLCATSRQGQHNEQFFGPGTRLTVL.

This clonotype was detected a few times. This sequence joins TRBV3-1 and TRBJ2-7, with TRBD1 matching over 7 bases. Germline-derived CDR1 and CDR2 are LGHDT and YNNKEL (reference sequence). This CDR3 is built from 15 residues. V shed 4 bases, J shed 3 bases, and the junction held 9 bases outside the gene matches. The CDR3 sequence is CASSPLDRIGYEQYF. The CDR3 nucleotides read TGTGCCAGCAGCCCCCTGGACAGGATCGGCTACGAGCAGTACTTC.

This clonotype was counted a few times. The chain combines TRBV12-5 with TRBJ2-5; possibly TRBD1 for D (6 bases). The CDR3 is made up of 13 amino acids. Trimming left V 4 bases short and J 5 bases short, with 11 bases between. Germline V gene data show CDR1 as LGHNT and CDR2 as FRNRAP. DNA of the CDR3: TGTGCTAGTGGTTCAACAGGGACGGAGACCCAGTACTTC. The encoded protein is CASGSTGTETQYF.

This chain uses TRBV7-2 with TRBJ2-3; 12 bases align to TRBD2. V lost 0 bases to trimming and J lost 5 bases; unmatched junction nucleotides: 9. Germline V CDR1 and CDR2: SGHTA, FQGNSA. The CDR3 is 18 amino acids. The CDR3 loop is CASSLASLAGGRGDTQYF. In nucleotides, the CDR3 is TGTGCCAGCAGCTTAGCGTCACTAGCGGGGGGCCGGGGAGATACGCAGTATTTT.

The chain uses TRBV20-1 and TRBJ2-3; D is unclear. The V gene's germline CDR1 is DFQATT and CDR2 SNEGSKA (reference sequence). V was pared by 3 bases and J by 3 bases, with 7 bases between. The CDR3 consists of 12 residues. This CDR3 is CSASILTDTQYF. The CDR3 bases are TGCAGTGCTAGTATCCTAACAGATACGCAGTATTTT.

This clonotype was seen only a few times. This sequence joins TRBV3-1 and TRBJ2-7, with D possibly TRBD1 on 6 matching bases. Per the germline V gene, CDR1 is LGHDT and CDR2 is YNNKEL (reference sequence). The CDR3 sequence is 14 residues long. The V end was cut by 1 base, the J end by 3 bases, with 10 bases between. CDR3 in amino acids: CASSQGTDNYEQYF. The CDR3 bases are TGTGCCAGCAGCCAAGGGACAGACAACTACGAGCAGTACTTC.

This clonotype has only a few counts. V gene TRBV20-1 combines with J gene TRBJ2-3, with TRBD2 matching 11 bases. J gave up 2 bases and V 2 bases, and 3 bases lay outside the gene matches. The CDR3 is 15 amino acids. CDR1 is DFQATT and CDR2 is SNEGSKA in the germline V gene (reference sequence). Written as DNA, the CDR3 is TGCAGTGCTAGACAACTAGCGGGGGTCACAGATACGCAGTATTTT. Protein sequence: CSARQLAGVTDTQYF.

This rearrangement joins TRBV30 to TRBJ2-4; tentative D call: TRBD1 (6 bases). The CDR3 sequence is 16 residues long. Germline V gene data show CDR1 as GTSNPN and CDR2 as SVGIG (reference sequence). V shed 1 base and J shed 0 bases, with 13 bases lying between them. The CDR3 DNA is TGTGCCTGGAGTGGAGGGGACAAATTAGCCAAAAACATTCAGTACTTC. It translates to CAWSGGDKLAKNIQYF. Full variable domain (rest looked up from reference TRBV30 and TRBJ2-4): SQTIHQWPATLVQPVGSPLSLECTVEGTSNPNLYWYRQAAGRGLQLLFYSVGIGQISSEVPQNLSASRPQDRQFILSSKKLLLSDSGFYLCAWSGGDKLAKNIQYFGAGTRLSVL.

This clonotype was seen a few times. This chain uses TRBV5-5 with TRBJ2-7; a possible D gene is TRBD2 (6 bases). Germline V lookup: CDR1 SGHKS, CDR2 YYEKEE (reference sequence). V gave up 5 bases and J gave up 0 bases, with 18 bases separating them. The CDR3 spans 16 residues. The chain's CDR3 is CASSSGGSLSSYEQYF. In nucleotides, the CDR3 is TGTGCCAGCAGTTCTGGGGGGTCCTTGAGCTCCTACGAGCAGTACTTC.

The J gene is TRBJ2-1, the V gene TRBV7-9, with D perhaps being TRBD1 or TRBD2 (5 bases each). CDR1 SEHNR and CDR2 FQNEAQ come from the germline V gene (reference sequence). This CDR3 has 18 amino acids. The germline V and J ends were trimmed by 4 bases and 5 bases, with 24 bases remaining between them. The CDR3 protein is CASSSFGPGASVHNEQFF. For the CDR3, the DNA is TGTGCCAGCAGCTCATTTGGGCCCGGGGCTTCGGTCCACAATGAGCAGTTCTTC. The variable domain in full, with the rest retrieved from reference TRBV7-9 and TRBJ2-1, is DTGVSQNPRHKITKRGQNVTFRCDPISEHNRLYWYRQTLGQGPEFLTYFQNEAQLEKSRLLSDRFSAERPKGSFSTLEIQRTEQGDSAMYLCASSSFGPGASVHNEQFFGPGTRLTVL.

Worth noting for this clonotype: The germline gene is not matched at one end of the junction; a read error may be the cause. The chain is built from TRBV5-1 and TRBJ2-1; 14 nucleotides agree with TRBD2. The CDR3 runs 15 residues. Germline V CDR1 and CDR2: SGHRS, YFSETQ. CDR3 nucleotide sequence: TGCGCCAGCAGCCTGACTAGCGGGGGGGCCAATGAGCGGTTCTTC. Translation gives CASSLTSGGANERFF.

The gene calls are TRBV15 and TRBJ2-7, with D maybe TRBD2 (5 bases). The CDR3 has 14 residues. The germline gives CDR1 LNHNV, CDR2 YYDKDF (reference sequence). Trimming took off 8 bases at V and 2 bases at J, with 16 bases between the two ends. DNA of the CDR3: TGTGCCACCTCCAGCGGCAGGTTCCCCTACGAGCAGTACTTC. It yields the protein CATSSGRFPYEQYF.

The genes are TRBV7-9 and TRBJ2-5, with a tentative D call TRBD1 (6 bases). The CDR3 totals 15 residues. CDR1 is SEHNR, CDR2 FQNEAQ, per germline (reference sequence). Between the trimmed V and J ends, which lost 4 bases and 4 bases, there was a span of 16 bases. The CDR3 is CASSSSRGVGETQYF. CDR3 DNA: TGTGCCAGCAGCTCGAGCAGGGGCGTCGGAGAGACCCAGTACTTC.

On this clonotype itself: One junction end does not reproduce the germline sequence, and a read error may be involved. This sequence joins TRBV27 and TRBJ2-3, with 10 bases matching TRBD1. The V gene's germline CDR1 is MNHEY and CDR2 SMNVEV (reference sequence). This CDR3 is built from 14 residues. The CDR3 region has the DNA TGTGCCAGCGCCCGGGACAGGGGCACAGATGCGCAGTATTTT. Protein: CASARDRGTDAQYF.

This clonotype was seen ten or more times. The chain couples TRBV2 to TRBJ2-5; possibly TRBD1 for D (6 bases). The CDR3 extends over 13 amino acids. Trimming took 9 bases from V and 5 from J, leaving 16 bases between them. Germline lookup yields CDR1 SNHLY and CDR2 FYNNEI. In DNA, the CDR3 is TGTGCCAGTTGTTGGACAGAGGTGGAGACCCAGTACTTC. Translating it yields CASCWTEVETQYF. The variable domain in full, with the rest retrieved from reference TRBV2 and TRBJ2-5, is EPEVTQTPSHQVTQMGQEVILRCVPISNHLYFYWYRQILGQKVEFLVSFYNNEISEKSEIFDDQFSVERPDGSNFTLKIRSTKLEDSAMYFCASCWTEVETQYFGPGTRLLVL.

The rearrangement links TRBV20-1 to TRBJ2-4; 15 bases match TRBD2. Losses at the gene ends were 1 base for V and 4 bases for J; bases not matched to a gene: 8. The germline gives CDR1 DFQATT, CDR2 SNEGSKA (reference sequence). CDR3 length equals 18 residues. The CDR3 protein is CSARVSTGLAGGKNIQYF. DNA for the CDR3: TGCAGTGCTAGAGTTTCCACGGGACTAGCGGGGGGTAAAAACATTCAGTACTTC.